The rows below give T cell receptor beta chains drawn from one sample of a study of Graves' ophthalmopathy and Graves' hyperthyroidism. Using its own MiXCR run on the multiplex PCR reads, TCRdb lists one record per CDR3 protein. The sample holds a few hundred thousand distinct CDR3 sequences, about two fifths seen once. Sequenced sample: peripheral blood or thyroid tissue (not recorded which). These receptors were obtained from an adult man with Graves' hyperthyroidism. The CDR3 runs from the conserved cysteine through the conserved F or W. A D gene is named only where the DNA matches it firmly. Expanded clones get a size class; other rows say once, few or many, or leave the size out.

TRBV7-2	NA	NA	TRBJ1-6	TGTGCCAGCAGCTTTCCATTCCTACTGGGTAATTCACCCCTCCACTTT	CASSFPFLLGNSPLHF
TRBV6-5	NA	TRBD1	TRBJ2-5	TGTGCCAGCAGATCCGGACAGGGGTTCCTGTACCAAGAGACCCAGTACTTC	CASRSGQGFLYQETQYF
TRBV7-8	NA	NA	TRBJ2-1	TGTGCCAGCAGCTGGGGGGATGGCCTTGAGCAGTTCTTC	CASSWGDGLEQFF
TRBV2	few	TRBD2	TRBJ2-7	TGTGCCAGCCTAGGACTAGCGGGGACCTACGAGCAGTACTTC	CASLGLAGTYEQYF
TRBV19	NA	NA	TRBJ1-1	TGTGCCAGTAGTATATGGGGGAAGAACACTGAAGCTTTCTTT	CASSIWGKNTEAFF
TRBV6-5	many	NA	TRBJ1-6	TGTGCCGGGGGAGACAGACCGAATTCACCCCTCCACTTT	CAGGDRPNSPLHF
TRBV12-3/TRBV12-4	many	TRBD2	TRBJ2-7	TGTGCCAGCAGTACCGGGACTAGCGGTGTTGGGTACGAGCAGTACTTC	CASSTGTSGVGYEQYF
TRBV5-1	many	TRBD1	TRBJ2-7	TGCGCCAGCAGCTTCCATACAGGGGGCGTTAGCTACGAGCAGTACTTC	CASSFHTGGVSYEQYF
TRBV7-8	NA	NA	TRBJ2-5	TGTGCCACCCCAGGAGGGCCAGAGACCCAGTACTTC	CATPGGPETQYF
TRBV2	NA	NA	TRBJ2-5	TGTGCCAGCGTTAGGGGTGTGGAAGAGACCCAGTACTTC	CASVRGVEETQYF
TRBV19	NA	NA	TRBJ2-7	TGTGCCAGTAGCATGTGGGTAGGGGCCATCTACGAGCAGTACTTC	CASSMWVGAIYEQYF
TRBV10-3	many	TRBD2	TRBJ2-7	TGTGCCATCAAGGATTCGACTAGCGGGGACTACGAGCAGTACTTC	CAIKDSTSGDYEQYF
TRBV2	NA	NA	TRBJ2-7	TGTGCCAGCGGACGGGTCTACGAGCAGTACTTC	CASGRVYEQYF
TRBV7-3	many	TRBD1	TRBJ2-6	TGTGCCAGCAGCTTAACTACGGGGACAGTGGCTGGGGCCAACGTCCTGACTTTC	CASSLTTGTVAGANVLTF
TRBV28	few	NA	TRBJ1-3	TGTGCCAGCAGTTTTGTGACAGTCTCTGGAAACACCATATATTTT	CASSFVTVSGNTIYF
TRBV4-1	many	NA	TRBJ1-1	TGCGCCAGCAGCCAAGTGGGAACAGGGCGCATGAACACTGAAGCTTTCTTT	CASSQVGTGRMNTEAFF
TRBV11-2	many	NA	TRBJ2-6	TGTGCCAGCAGCCTGGACCCTTTTCGTGGGGCCAACGTCCTGACTTTC	CASSLDPFRGANVLTF
TRBV15	NA	NA	TRBJ2-7	TGTGCCACCAGCAGAGATCCGGGCGAGGACGAGCAGTACTTC	CATSRDPGEDEQYF
TRBV7-9	NA	TRBD1	TRBJ1-6	TGTGCCAGCAGCTTCCGGGACAGGGTTCTTAATTCACCCCTCCACTTT	CASSFRDRVLNSPLHF
TRBV5-1	NA	NA	TRBJ2-3	TGCGCCAGCAGCTTAAGCGACCCGAGGACAGATACGCAGTATTTT	CASSLSDPRTDTQYF
TRBV7-8	few	TRBD1	TRBJ1-1	TGTGCCAGCAGCTTAGTAGGGACAGGGGGCACTGAAGCTTTCTTT	CASSLVGTGGTEAFF
TRBV5-6	once	NA	TRBJ1-5	TGTGCCAGCTCACGGGCTCCCCTCGGCGGCAATCAGCCCCAGCATTTT	CASSRAPLGGNQPQHF
TRBV20-1	few	NA	TRBJ2-3	TGCAGTGCTAGAGTTGTCCCAGATACGCAGTATTTT	CSARVVPDTQYF
TRBV15	NA	NA	TRBJ1-2	TGTGCCACCAGCAGAGGGGCAGGGAACTTAGGCTACACCTTC	CATSRGAGNLGYTF
TRBV7-9	NA	TRBD1	TRBJ2-1	TGTGCCAGCAGCTTAGCCCGACAGGGTCTGAATGAGCAGTTCTTC	CASSLARQGLNEQFF
TRBV5-1	NA	NA	TRBJ1-4	TGCGCCAGCAGCTACCGAGGGGGAACAAATGAAAAACTGTTTTTT	CASSYRGGTNEKLFF
TRBV6-1	NA	NA	TRBJ1-5	TGTGCCAGCAGCAAACGGGGCGTCAATCCTCAGCCCCAGCATTTT	CASSKRGVNPQPQHF
TRBV3-1	few	TRBD1	TRBJ1-1	TGTGCCAGCAGCATTTCCGACAGGGAAACTTTCTTT	CASSISDRETFF
TRBV10-2	NA	TRBD1	TRBJ1-2	TGCGCCAGCAGTGAGTCGCCGGGGACAGCTAACTATGGCTACACCTTC	CASSESPGTANYGYTF
TRBV29-1	NA	TRBD2	TRBJ2-7	TGCAGCGTTGAAGATCAAGGGAGCGGGAGCCCCTACGAGCAGTACTTC	CSVEDQGSGSPYEQYF
TRBV12-3/TRBV12-4	NA	TRBD1	TRBJ1-1	TGTGCCAGCGGGAAGGGGGCAGTGAACACTGAAGCTTTCTTT	CASGKGAVNTEAFF